One and the same sample provided the 32 T cell receptor beta chains below, sequenced in a study of OX40 agonist ivuxolimab in advanced cancers. The method was immunoSEQ multiplex PCR; TCRdb's version includes in-frame clones alone and lacks a portion of them. The sample gives around 86,000 clones, 89% of which show up once; 0.38% is in the top ten. The sequences come from CD4+ or CD8+ T cells sorted from blood, collected in a trial of the OX40 agonist ivuxolimab. The receptor source for this set is an adult with an advanced solid tumor such as melanoma, head and neck, liver or kidney cancer.

This sequence joins TRBV7-2 and TRBJ1-3, with a possible D match to TRBD1 (6 bases). Germline V gene sequence: CDR1 SGHTA, CDR2 FQGNSA. Trimming shortened V by 4 bases and J by 0 bases, and 7 bases separated the two germline ends. The CDR3 is made up of 14 amino acids. The CDR3 DNA is TGTGCCAGCAGCTCGACAGGCTCTGGAAACACCATATATTTT. Translating gives CASSSTGSGNTIYF.

The gene calls are TRBV10-3 and TRBJ2-2; a weak D match, TRBD1 (6 bases). This CDR3 is built from 15 residues. Germline CDR1 is ENHRY and CDR2 is SYGVKD. Trimming removed 5 bases from V and 3 bases from J, with 13 bases in between. The CDR3 DNA is TGTGCCATCAGTCCAACAGGGACGGACACCGGGGAGCTGTTTTTT. Translated: CAISPTGTDTGELFF.

This sequence joins TRBV10-3 and TRBJ2-7; 7 positions match TRBD1. V lost 5 bases, J lost 2 bases, and 3 bases stayed unmatched. CDR1 and CDR2 (germline): ENHRY, SYGVKD. The CDR3 is 13 amino acids. The DNA of the CDR3 is TGTGCCATCAGTCTGACAGGGACCTACGAGCAGTACTTC. It is translated as CAISLTGTYEQYF.

V is TRBV19 and J is TRBJ1-5; TRBD1 matches 7 bases. This CDR3 comprises 15 residues. Germline-derived CDR1 and CDR2 are LNHDA and SQIVND (reference sequence). Trimming cost V 4 bases and J 5 bases; bases outside gene matches: 8. The CDR3 DNA reads as TGTGCCAGTAGTACCGGGACAGTCACCTATCAGCCCCAGCATTTT. It codes for CASSTGTVTYQPQHF.

The chain employs TRBV11-3 and TRBJ2-1; D is uncertain. V lost 1 base and J lost 4, with 5 bases in between. The CDR3 runs 13 residues. Per the germline V gene, CDR1 is SGHNT and CDR2 is YENEEA. This chain's CDR3 is CASSLGDYNEQFF. For the CDR3, the DNA is TGTGCCAGCAGCTTAGGGGATTACAATGAGCAGTTCTTC.

The genes are TRBV7-9 and TRBJ2-5; D is perhaps TRBD1 (6 bases). The length of the CDR3 is 15 residues. V lost 5 bases and J lost 4, with 17 bases in between. CDR1 and CDR2 from the germline V gene are SEHNR and FQNEAQ (reference sequence). The CDR3 DNA is TGTGCCAGCAGCCGAGGGACACCCCGACGAGAGACCCAGTACTTC. It encodes CASSRGTPRRETQYF.

The V gene is TRBV27, the J gene TRBJ2-7, with TRBD1 identical over 8 bases. Germline CDR1 reads MNHEY; CDR2 reads SMNVEV (reference sequence). The CDR3 runs to 15 residues. Trimming removed 5 bases from V and 0 bases from J; junction bases left unmatched: 6. Here the CDR3 DNA reads TGTGCCAGCAGTCCCGGGACAGGCCTCTCCTACGAGCAGTACTTC. This sequence encodes CASSPGTGLSYEQYF.

The chain recombines TRBV27 with TRBJ1-1; no clear D gene. V lost 6 bases and J lost 1, with 9 bases in between. This CDR3 has 13 residues. Per germline, CDR1 MNHEY and CDR2 SMNVEV (reference sequence). CDR3 nucleotides: TGTGCCAGCAGAGAGACGTGGAACACTGAAGCTTTCTTT. It translates to CASRETWNTEAFF.

The chain combines TRBV19 with TRBJ1-2; D possibly corresponds to TRBD1 (6 bases). CDR1 is LNHDA, CDR2 SQIVND, per germline (reference sequence). With 7 bases removed from V and 8 bases from J, the gap between germline ends came to 23 bases. CDR3 length: 15 residues. The CDR3 is CASTSTGAGEFGYTF. As DNA, the CDR3 is TGTGCCAGTACCTCAACGGGGGCAGGGGAGTTCGGCTACACCTTC.

V gene TRBV19 combines with J gene TRBJ2-1, with 7 nucleotides matching TRBD1. CDR1 is LNHDA, CDR2 SQIVND, per germline (reference sequence). There are 19 residues in the CDR3. V was clipped by 1 base and J by 9 bases; unmatched bases: 21. The CDR3 loop is CASSIGYRGSLTRRGEQFF. The CDR3 coding sequence is TGTGCCAGTAGTATAGGATACAGGGGATCCCTTACCCGAAGGGGTGAGCAGTTCTTC.

The chain joins TRBV10-1 to TRBJ2-3; 9 nucleotides line up with TRBD2. V lost 2 bases and J lost 2; bases outside the gene matches: 5. The CDR3 sequence is 16 residues long. CDR1 and CDR2 from the germline V gene are WNHNN and SYGVQD (reference sequence). The CDR3 nucleotides are TGCGCCAGCAGTGAGGGGACTAGCAGAGTCACAGATACGCAGTATTTT. Translation gives CASSEGTSRVTDTQYF.

This clone appeared a single time. Additional DNA sequences in this sample encode the identical CDR3. The chain employs TRBV27 and TRBJ2-5, with 11 positions matching TRBD2. CDR3 length: 15 residues. The V segment lost 5 bases and the J segment 5 bases; nucleotides outside the gene matches: 7. Germline V lookup: CDR1 MNHEY, CDR2 SMNVEV (reference sequence). This chain's CDR3 is CASSGLAGGEETQYF. Here the CDR3 DNA reads TGTGCCAGCAGTGGATTAGCGGGAGGGGAGGAGACCCAGTACTTC.

Only a few counts were recorded for this clone. The chain carries TRBV29-1 and TRBJ2-7, with D unclear. CDR1 and CDR2 (germline): SQVTM, ANQGSEA. The CDR3 spans 11 residues. V shed 6 bases and J shed 6 bases, with 12 bases lying between them. CDR3 sequence reads: CSVSPSVEQYF. The CDR3, as DNA: TGCAGCGTAAGTCCTTCTGTCGAGCAGTACTTC.

This chain links TRBV4-3 with TRBJ2-7, with a weak D call TRBD2 (5 bases). V lost 0 bases and J lost 4, with 16 bases in between. CDR1 and CDR2 (germline): LGHNA, YSLEER. The CDR3 runs 16 residues. CDR3 DNA sequence: TGCGCCAGCAGCCAAGAATTAGCGAAAGTGGGGTACGAGCAGTACTTC. Translation gives CASSQELAKVGYEQYF.

Details on this clone: Other DNA sequences in the sample encode the same CDR3. The chain combines TRBV6-5 with TRBJ1-5; D not resolved. Germline-derived CDR1 and CDR2 are MNHEY and SVGAGI. The CDR3 has 13 amino acids. The V and J ends lost 2 bases and 0 bases respectively, with 2 bases between them. The CDR3 protein is CASSYDSNQPQHF. CDR3 in DNA: TGTGCCAGCAGTTACGATAGCAATCAGCCCCAGCATTTT.

This clone was seen a single time. The V gene is TRBV19, the J gene TRBJ2-3; the D gene is possibly TRBD2 (5 bases). The CDR3 spans 15 residues. V shed 6 bases and J shed 1 base, with 14 bases lying between them. Germline CDR1 LNHDA, CDR2 SQIVND (reference sequence). The CDR3 region is CASRRGVGGTDTQYF. The CDR3 region has the DNA TGTGCCAGTAGGAGAGGTGTCGGGGGCACAGATACGCAGTATTTT.

The CDR3, as DNA: TGTGCCAGCAGTATCATCCCGGGACTAGCGGACACCTATACGCAGTATTTT. It translates to CASSIIPGLADTYTQYF. V usage is TRBV27 and J usage is TRBJ2-3; 11 nucleotides align to TRBD2. Trimming cost V 5 bases and J 7 bases; bases outside gene matches: 14. CDR1 and CDR2 (germline): MNHEY, SMNVEV (reference sequence). The CDR3 length is 17 residues.

The chain employs TRBV11-2 and TRBJ2-5; D possibly corresponds to TRBD2 (6 bases). The germline CDR1 and CDR2 sequences are SGHAT and FQNNGV. The CDR3 consists of 15 residues. V lost 4 bases to trimming and J lost 1 base, with 13 bases between them. CDR3 in amino acids: CASSSALARQETQYF. In DNA, the CDR3 is TGTGCCAGCAGCTCGGCTCTAGCGCGCCAAGAGACCCAGTACTTC.

This chain connects TRBV12-5 to TRBJ2-7; a weak D match, TRBD2 (5 bases). The V and J ends lost 5 bases and 5 bases respectively, with 19 bases between them. The CDR3 sequence is 15 residues long. Germline V lookup: CDR1 LGHNT, CDR2 FRNRAP. The CDR3 DNA is TGTGCTAGTGGTATGCACAGACGGGGTACGAACGAGCAGTACTTC. Translated: CASGMHRRGTNEQYF.

This chain uses TRBV12-5 with TRBJ2-5; D is ambiguous. Germline CDR1 is LGHNT and CDR2 is FRNRAP. Trimming left V 1 base short and J 3 bases short, with 3 bases between. There are 12 residues in the CDR3. CDR3 in DNA: TGTGCTAGTGGTTTGGGGGAAGAGACCCAGTACTTC. Protein sequence: CASGLGEETQYF.

The chain combines TRBV19 with TRBJ1-6; 7 nucleotides line up with TRBD1. Germline V lookup: CDR1 LNHDA, CDR2 SQIVND (reference sequence). The CDR3 runs 16 residues. V shed 0 bases, J shed 10 bases, and the junction held 9 bases outside the gene matches. Here the CDR3 reads CASSIDPTGSGSPLHF. The CDR3, as DNA: TGTGCCAGTAGTATAGACCCGACAGGGTCAGGATCACCCCTCCACTTT.

This clone was counted between two and nine times. The V call is TRBV30, the J call TRBJ1-2, with D unclear. The ends were cut back, 3 bases at V and 7 bases at J, with 15 bases in the middle. The CDR3 has 13 amino acids. Germline lookup yields CDR1 GTSNPN and CDR2 SVGIG (reference sequence). CDR3 nucleotides: TGTGCCTGGAGGGCACAAAGGACTGGTGGCTACACCTTC. Translation gives CAWRAQRTGGYTF.

The CDR3 sequence: CASSQDQLAGTIGELFF. Written as DNA, the CDR3 is TGTGCCAGCAGCCAAGATCAGCTAGCGGGAACTATCGGGGAGCTGTTTTTT. This chain uses TRBV4-2 with TRBJ2-2; 9 positions match TRBD2. The V gene's germline CDR1 is LGHNA and CDR2 YNFKEQ. The V segment lost 0 bases and the J segment 7 bases; nucleotides outside the gene matches: 9. The CDR3 is made up of 17 amino acids.

CDR3: CASSLTVSSGELFF. Written as DNA, the CDR3 is TGCGCCAGCAGCTTAACAGTGTCGTCCGGGGAGCTGTTTTTT. J is TRBJ2-2 and V is TRBV5-1; no definite D call. V was shortened by 2 bases and J by 6 bases, with 11 bases between the two germline ends. The CDR3 length is 14 residues. The germline gives CDR1 SGHRS, CDR2 YFSETQ.

The V and J genes are TRBV4-1 and TRBJ2-4; no clear D. This CDR3 is 15 amino acids long. Trimming stripped 3 bases from V and 1 base from J, with 10 bases between. Germline-derived CDR1 and CDR2 are MGHRA and YSYEKL. CDR3 coding DNA: TGCGCCAGCAGCCAGGATGATACGGCCAAAAACATTCAGTACTTC. Residues: CASSQDDTAKNIQYF.

The V gene is TRBV9, the J gene TRBJ1-2, with D possibly TRBD1 on 5 matching bases. Deletions cut 4 bases from V and 4 bases from J, with 17 bases between. This CDR3 is built from 15 residues. Germline V gene sequence: CDR1 SGDLS, CDR2 YYNGEE. CDR3 residues: CASSPEGGAGYGYTF. The CDR3 DNA is TGTGCCAGCAGCCCTGAGGGCGGGGCTGGCTATGGCTACACCTTC.

This clone was detected a few times. The J gene is TRBJ2-3, the V gene TRBV7-9; D unclear. V was pared by 0 bases and J by 2 bases, with 9 bases between. In germline, CDR1 is SEHNR, CDR2 FQNEAQ (reference sequence). The CDR3 loop spans 15 amino acids. The CDR3 protein is CASSLARRNTDTQYF. Written as DNA, the CDR3 is TGTGCCAGCAGCTTAGCGCGACGGAACACAGATACGCAGTATTTT.

The rearrangement joins TRBV4-1 to TRBJ2-6; D assignment may be TRBD1 or TRBD2 (6 bases each). This CDR3 region has 14 residues. CDR1 and CDR2 (germline): MGHRA, YSYEKL. The V gene lost 2 bases and the J gene lost 9 bases, with 11 bases spanning the gap. The CDR3 bases are TGCGCCAGCAGCCAACTACAGGGAGGCAACGTCCTGACTTTC. The encoded protein is CASSQLQGGNVLTF.

The chain links TRBV18 to TRBJ1-5; the D is unclear. The germline V gene has CDR1 KGHSH and CDR2 LQKENI. This CDR3 is built from 14 residues. Trimming stripped 3 bases from V and 2 bases from J, with 8 bases between. CDR3 in amino acids: CASSPDQGNQPQHF. DNA of the CDR3: TGTGCCAGCTCACCCGATCAGGGCAATCAGCCCCAGCATTTT.

The gene calls are TRBV6-1 and TRBJ1-2; 9 nucleotides match TRBD1. From germline, CDR1 is MNHNS and CDR2 SASEGT. Losses at the gene ends were 7 bases for V and 3 bases for J; bases not matched to a gene: 9. The CDR3 covers 15 residues. This chain's CDR3 is CASTSQQGADYGYTF. For the CDR3, the DNA is TGTGCCAGCACTTCCCAACAGGGGGCGGACTATGGCTACACCTTC.

The rearrangement links TRBV2 to TRBJ1-1, with 7 bases aligning to TRBD1. J was trimmed by 1 base and V by 6 bases; bases with no gene match: 8. From germline, CDR1 is SNHLY and CDR2 FYNNEI. The CDR3 is made up of 15 amino acids. Here the CDR3 DNA reads TGTGCCAGCAGAGGAGCGGACAGGCAGAACACTGAAGCTTTCTTT. As protein: CASRGADRQNTEAFF.

The rearrangement joins TRBV7-2 to TRBJ1-2; D remains ambiguous. CDR1 and CDR2 from the germline V gene are SGHTA and FQGNSA. The CDR3 has 14 amino acids. V lost 4 bases and J lost 7, with 16 bases in between. The CDR3 coding sequence is TGTGCCAGCAGCTCCGAGATTAACAGCGTTGGCTACACCTTC. This translates into CASSSEINSVGYTF.